The 12 T cell receptor beta chains in this list originate from one sample, sequenced in a study of T cells after posttransplantation cyclophosphamide. Using immunoSEQ multiplex PCR, the repertoire was profiled, and TCRdb retains in-frame clones only, with some absent. Here the sample spans about 11,000 clones, 85% to 95% being singletons. Material for sequencing was naive CD8+ T cells sorted from PBMCs. The receptors come from a man aged 30 to 39 in good health and a related stem cell transplant donor.

The count of this clone is one. Within the sample, other DNA sequences also encode this same CDR3. The rearrangement links TRBV27 to TRBJ2-2; 12 bases are shared with TRBD2. This CDR3 has 17 residues. Germline CDR1 reads MNHEY; CDR2 reads SMNVEV (reference sequence). With V trimmed by 5 bases and J by 3 bases, 7 bases remained unmatched. CDR3: CASSLLAGGLHTGELFF. In nucleotides, the CDR3 is TGTGCCAGCAGTCTCCTAGCGGGGGGGTTGCACACCGGGGAGCTGTTTTTT.

This chain connects TRBV7-6 to TRBJ2-7; D perhaps matches TRBD2 (5 bases). The CDR3 contains 13 residues. Per the germline V gene, CDR1 is SGHVS and CDR2 is FNYEAQ. The V and J ends lost 5 bases and 7 bases respectively, with 15 bases between them. The CDR3 bases are TGTGCCAGCAGCCCTGGACTTACGGGGGAGCAGTACTTC. It is translated as CASSPGLTGEQYF.

The gene calls are TRBV27 and TRBJ1-6; TRBD1 is a possible D gene (5 bases). The germline V gene has CDR1 MNHEY and CDR2 SMNVEV (reference sequence). V was shortened by 6 bases and J by 5 bases, with 17 bases between the two germline ends. The CDR3 has 16 amino acids. CDR3 sequence (DNA): TGTGCCAGCAGCCTTGTGGGGGGAAGCGATAATTCACCCCTCCACTTT. Residues: CASSLVGGSDNSPLHF.

The chain is built from TRBV13 and TRBJ2-7; D call uncertain. The germline V and J ends were trimmed by 3 bases and 2 bases, with 8 bases remaining between them. Germline V gene lookup returns CDR1 PRHDT and CDR2 FYEKMQ (reference sequence). There are 13 residues in the CDR3. As DNA, the CDR3 is TGTGCCAGCAGCTTCCCAGGTGCCTACGAGCAGTACTTC. It specifies CASSFPGAYEQYF.

This chain connects TRBV10-1 to TRBJ2-7, with 7 bases lining up with TRBD1. Trimming at V came to 5 bases and at J to 4 bases, leaving 11 bases not matched to a gene. This CDR3 is built from 15 residues. The V gene's germline CDR1 is WNHNN and CDR2 SYGVQD (reference sequence). CDR3 sequence: CASSLSPGQSYEQYF. In DNA, the CDR3 is TGCGCCAGCAGTCTCTCTCCGGGACAGTCTTACGAGCAGTACTTC.

The V and J genes are TRBV4-1 and TRBJ1-1; D unclear. Trimming cost V 4 bases and J 3 bases, with 9 bases left between them. Germline V lookup: CDR1 MGHRA, CDR2 YSYEKL. The CDR3 is made up of 13 amino acids. Here the CDR3 reads CASSPPDYTEAFF. CDR3 DNA: TGCGCCAGCAGCCCCCCAGACTACACTGAAGCTTTCTTT.

This clone was recorded only once. This chain connects TRBV28 to TRBJ1-5, with TRBD1 identical over 11 bases. The CDR3 is 15 amino acids. The ends lost 4 bases at V and 5 bases at J; junction bases unmatched: 4. CDR1 MDHEN and CDR2 SYDVKM come from the germline V gene. CDR3 protein: CASSYRDRGDQPQHF. The CDR3 DNA reads TGTGCCAGCAGTTACCGGGACAGGGGGGATCAGCCCCAGCATTTT.

The gene calls are TRBV5-1 and TRBJ1-3; D not certain. The V gene's germline CDR1 is SGHRS and CDR2 YFSETQ. The CDR3 contains 18 residues. V was cut by 4 bases and J by 2 bases, with 22 bases left in between. This CDR3 reads CASSLSGAGGRAGNTIYF. The DNA for the CDR3 is TGCGCCAGCAGCCTCAGCGGTGCCGGAGGAAGGGCTGGAAACACCATATATTTT. The variable domain in full, with the rest retrieved from reference TRBV5-1 and TRBJ1-3, is KAGVTQTPRYLIKTRGQQVTLSCSPISGHRSVSWYQQTPGQGLQFLFEYFSETQRNKGNFPGRFSGRQFSNSRSEMNVSTLELGDSALYLCASSLSGAGGRAGNTIYFGEGSWLTVV.

This chain joins TRBV12-5 and TRBJ2-3; TRBD1 might be the D (6 bases). The V gene lost 1 base and the J gene lost 1 base, with 12 bases spanning the gap. CDR1 is LGHNT and CDR2 is FRNRAP in the germline V gene. The CDR3 loop spans 16 amino acids. The CDR3 DNA sequence: TGTGCTAGTGGTTTGGGGACAGATCCTCGCACAGATACGCAGTATTTT. Protein product: CASGLGTDPRTDTQYF.

The rearrangement joins TRBV6-6 to TRBJ2-2, with 12 bases fitting TRBD1. J was trimmed by 6 bases and V by 4 bases; bases with no gene match: 3. Looked up from germline, CDR1 is MNHNY and CDR2 is SVGAGI (reference sequence). This CDR3 region has 15 residues. As DNA, the CDR3 is TGTGCCAGCAGTTTCCGGGACAGGGGGCCCGGGGAGCTGTTTTTT. It is translated as CASSFRDRGPGELFF.

This clone was seen once. The genes are TRBV7-3 and TRBJ2-1; 8 nucleotides agree with TRBD2. The CDR3 sequence is 13 residues long. The ends lost 4 bases at V and 14 bases at J; junction bases unmatched: 10. CDR1 is SGHTA, CDR2 FQGTGA, per germline. CDR3 amino acids: CASSSDGGADEFF. The CDR3 nucleotides are TGTGCCAGCAGCTCCGACGGGGGGGCAGATGAGTTCTTC. The full variable domain, rest sourced from reference TRBV7-3 and TRBJ2-1, is GAGVSQTPSNKVTEKGKYVELRCDPISGHTALYWYRQSLGQGPEFLIYFQGTGAADDSGLPNDRFFAVRPEGSVSTLKIQRTERGDSAVYLCASSSDGGADEFFGPGTRLTVL.

This sequence joins TRBV4-2 and TRBJ2-1; 9 nucleotides agree with TRBD2. The V and J ends lost 5 bases and 6 bases, in that order; junction bases with no gene match: 11. The CDR3 spans 16 residues. The germline gives CDR1 LGHNA, CDR2 YNFKEQ. CDR3 protein: CASSYLSGGDSNEQFF. The DNA of the CDR3 is TGTGCCAGCAGCTACCTTAGCGGGGGAGATTCCAATGAGCAGTTCTTC.